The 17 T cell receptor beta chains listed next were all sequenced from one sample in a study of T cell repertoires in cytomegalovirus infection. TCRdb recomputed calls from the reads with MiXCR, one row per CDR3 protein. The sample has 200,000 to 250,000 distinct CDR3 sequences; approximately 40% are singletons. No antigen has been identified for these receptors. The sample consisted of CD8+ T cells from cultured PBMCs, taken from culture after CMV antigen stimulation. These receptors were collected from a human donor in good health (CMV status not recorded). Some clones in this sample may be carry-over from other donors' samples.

As DNA, the CDR3 is TGTGCCAGCAGCCAAGTAATCGCAGGCAATGAGCAGTTCTTC. Its protein product is CASSQVIAGNEQFF. This chain uses TRBV3-1 with TRBJ2-1; D uncertain. This CDR3 has 14 amino acids. Trimming removed 1 base at V and 6 bases at J, with 10 bases between. Germline values: CDR1 LGHDT, CDR2 YNNKEL (reference sequence).

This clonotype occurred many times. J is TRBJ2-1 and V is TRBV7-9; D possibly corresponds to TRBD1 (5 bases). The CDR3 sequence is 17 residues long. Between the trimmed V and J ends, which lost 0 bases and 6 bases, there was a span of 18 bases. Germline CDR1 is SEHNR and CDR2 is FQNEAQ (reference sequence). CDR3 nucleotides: TGTGCCAGCAGCTTAGCCTTTACCGGGCCAAGGGGCAATGAGCAGTTCTTC. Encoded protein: CASSLAFTGPRGNEQFF.

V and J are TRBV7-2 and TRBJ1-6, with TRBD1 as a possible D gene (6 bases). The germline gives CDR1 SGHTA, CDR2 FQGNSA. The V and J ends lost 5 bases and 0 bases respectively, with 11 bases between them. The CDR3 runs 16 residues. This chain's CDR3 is CASSKRQVSYNSPLHF. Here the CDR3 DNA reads TGTGCCAGCAGCAAGCGACAGGTCTCCTATAATTCACCCCTCCACTTT. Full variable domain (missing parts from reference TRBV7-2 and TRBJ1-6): GAGVSQSPSNKVTEKGKDVELRCDPISGHTALYWYRQSLGQGLEFLIYFQGNSAPDKSGLPSDRFSAERTGGSVSTLTIQRTQQEDSAVYLCASSKRQVSYNSPLHFGNGTRLTVT.

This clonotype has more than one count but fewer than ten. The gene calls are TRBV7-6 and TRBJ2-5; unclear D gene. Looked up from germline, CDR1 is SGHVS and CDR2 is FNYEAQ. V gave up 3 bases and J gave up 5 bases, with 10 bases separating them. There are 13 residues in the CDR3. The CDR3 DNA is TGTGCCAGCAGCTTGAGGTCCCCGGAGACCCAGTACTTC. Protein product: CASSLRSPETQYF.

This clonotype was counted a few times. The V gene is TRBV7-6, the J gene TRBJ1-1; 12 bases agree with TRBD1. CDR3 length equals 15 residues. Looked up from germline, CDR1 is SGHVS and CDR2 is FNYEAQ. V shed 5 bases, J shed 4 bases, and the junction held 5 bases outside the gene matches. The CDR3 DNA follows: TGTGCCAGCAGCCGAGGGACAGGGGGCGTCACTGAAGCTTTCTTT. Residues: CASSRGTGGVTEAFF.

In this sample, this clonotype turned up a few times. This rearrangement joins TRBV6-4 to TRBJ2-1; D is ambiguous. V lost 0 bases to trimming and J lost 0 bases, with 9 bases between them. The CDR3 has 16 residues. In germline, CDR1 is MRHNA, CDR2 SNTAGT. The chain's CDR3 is CASSDSGRSSYNEQFF. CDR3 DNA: TGTGCCAGCAGTGACTCGGGTCGGAGCTCCTACAATGAGCAGTTCTTC.

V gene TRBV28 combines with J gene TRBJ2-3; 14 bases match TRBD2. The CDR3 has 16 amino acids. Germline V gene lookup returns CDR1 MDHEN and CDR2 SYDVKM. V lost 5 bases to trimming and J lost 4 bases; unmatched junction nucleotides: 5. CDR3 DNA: TGTGCCAGCAGTCCGCCGGGACTAGCGGGAGCAGATACGCAGTATTTT. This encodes CASSPPGLAGADTQYF.

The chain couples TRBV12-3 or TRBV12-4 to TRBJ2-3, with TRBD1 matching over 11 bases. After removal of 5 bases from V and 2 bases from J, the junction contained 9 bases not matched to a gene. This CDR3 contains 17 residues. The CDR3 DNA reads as TGTGCCAGCAGTATGGGACAGGGGGGCTTTCACACAGATACGCAGTATTTT. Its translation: CASSMGQGGFHTDTQYF.

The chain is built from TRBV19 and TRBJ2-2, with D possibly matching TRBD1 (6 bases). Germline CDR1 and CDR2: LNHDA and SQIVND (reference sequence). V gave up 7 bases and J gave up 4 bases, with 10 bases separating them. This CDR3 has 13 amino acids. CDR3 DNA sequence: TGTGCCAGTAACACAGGGTCCACCGGGGAGCTGTTTTTT. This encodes CASNTGSTGELFF. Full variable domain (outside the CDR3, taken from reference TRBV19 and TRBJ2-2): DGGITQSPKYLFRKEGQNVTLSCEQNLNHDAMYWYRQDPGQGLRLIYYSQIVNDFQKGDIAEGYSVSREKKESFPLTVTSAQKNPTAFYLCASNTGSTGELFFGEGSRLTVL.

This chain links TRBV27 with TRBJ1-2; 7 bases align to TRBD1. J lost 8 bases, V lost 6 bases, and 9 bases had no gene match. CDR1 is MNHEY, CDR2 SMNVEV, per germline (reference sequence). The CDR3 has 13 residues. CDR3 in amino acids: CASRPATGTGYTF. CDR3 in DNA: TGTGCCAGCAGACCCGCGACAGGGACCGGCTACACCTTC.

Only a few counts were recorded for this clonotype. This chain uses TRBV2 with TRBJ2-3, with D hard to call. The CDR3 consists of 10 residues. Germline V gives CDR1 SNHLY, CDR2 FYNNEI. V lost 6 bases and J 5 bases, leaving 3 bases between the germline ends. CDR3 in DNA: TGTGCCAGCAGGGGAGATACGCAGTATTTT. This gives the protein CASRGDTQYF.

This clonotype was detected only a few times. CDR3 in amino acids: CASSLEEENTIYF. CDR3 DNA sequence: TGTGCCAGCAGCTTAGAAGAGGAAAACACCATATATTTT. This rearrangement joins TRBV7-2 to TRBJ1-3; D call uncertain. The CDR3 length is 13 residues. The V gene's germline CDR1 is SGHTA and CDR2 FQGNSA. The germline V and J ends were trimmed by 1 base and 6 bases, with 7 bases remaining between them.

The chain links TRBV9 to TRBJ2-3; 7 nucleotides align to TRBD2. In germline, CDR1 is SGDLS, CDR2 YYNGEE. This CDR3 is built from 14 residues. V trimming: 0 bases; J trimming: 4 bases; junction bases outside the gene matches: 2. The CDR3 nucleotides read TGTGCCAGCAGCGTAGGCGGGGGTTCAGATACGCAGTATTTT. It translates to CASSVGGGSDTQYF.

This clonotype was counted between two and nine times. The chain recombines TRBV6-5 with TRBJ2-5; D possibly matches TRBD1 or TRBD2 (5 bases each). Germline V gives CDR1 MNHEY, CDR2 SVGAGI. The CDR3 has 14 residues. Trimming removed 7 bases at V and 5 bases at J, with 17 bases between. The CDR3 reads CASTPGRLQETQYF. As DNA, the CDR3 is TGTGCCAGCACCCCGGGACGGCTCCAGGAGACCCAGTACTTC.

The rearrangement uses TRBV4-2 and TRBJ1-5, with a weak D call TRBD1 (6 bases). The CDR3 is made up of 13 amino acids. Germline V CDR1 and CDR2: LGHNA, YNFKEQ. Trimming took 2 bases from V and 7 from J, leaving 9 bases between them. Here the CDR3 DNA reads TGTGCCAGCAGCCAACCAGGGGTCCAGCCCCAGCATTTT. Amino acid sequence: CASSQPGVQPQHF.

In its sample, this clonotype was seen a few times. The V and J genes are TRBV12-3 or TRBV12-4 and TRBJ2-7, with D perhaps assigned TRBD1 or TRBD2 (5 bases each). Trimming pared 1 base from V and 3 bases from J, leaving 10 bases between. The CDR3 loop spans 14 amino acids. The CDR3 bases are TGTGCCAGCAGTTTAGAAACAGGAGGCTACGAGCAGTACTTC. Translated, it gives CASSLETGGYEQYF.

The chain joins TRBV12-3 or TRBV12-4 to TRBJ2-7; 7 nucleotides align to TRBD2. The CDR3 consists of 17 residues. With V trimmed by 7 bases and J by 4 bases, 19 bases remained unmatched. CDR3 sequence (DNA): TGTGCCAGCACCCTCGGGGGAAGGAACCTAGCGGTTTACGAGCAGTACTTC. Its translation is CASTLGGRNLAVYEQYF.